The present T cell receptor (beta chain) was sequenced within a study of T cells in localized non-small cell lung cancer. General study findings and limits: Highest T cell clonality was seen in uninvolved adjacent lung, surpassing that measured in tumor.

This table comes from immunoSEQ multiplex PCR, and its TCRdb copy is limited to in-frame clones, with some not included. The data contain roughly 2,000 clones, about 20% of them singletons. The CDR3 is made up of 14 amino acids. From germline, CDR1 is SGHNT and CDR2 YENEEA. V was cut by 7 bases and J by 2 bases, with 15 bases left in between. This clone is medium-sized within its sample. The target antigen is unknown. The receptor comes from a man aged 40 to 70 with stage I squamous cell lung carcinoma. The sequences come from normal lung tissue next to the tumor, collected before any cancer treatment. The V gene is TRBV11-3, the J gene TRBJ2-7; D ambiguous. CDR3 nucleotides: TGTGCCAGCACCCCGCCTCACAAGCCCTACGAGCAGTACTTC. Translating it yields CASTPPHKPYEQYF.